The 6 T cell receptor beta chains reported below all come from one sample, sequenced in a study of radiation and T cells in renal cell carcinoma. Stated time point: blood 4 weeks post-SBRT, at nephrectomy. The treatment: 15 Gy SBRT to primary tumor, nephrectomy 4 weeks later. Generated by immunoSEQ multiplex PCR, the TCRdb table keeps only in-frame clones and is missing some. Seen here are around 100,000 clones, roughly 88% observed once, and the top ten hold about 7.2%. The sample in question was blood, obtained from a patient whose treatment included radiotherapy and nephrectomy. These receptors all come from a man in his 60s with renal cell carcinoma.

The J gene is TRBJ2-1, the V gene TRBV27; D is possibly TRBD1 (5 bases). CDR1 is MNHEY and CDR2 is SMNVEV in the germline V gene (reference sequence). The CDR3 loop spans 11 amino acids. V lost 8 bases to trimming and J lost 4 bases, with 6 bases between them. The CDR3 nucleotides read TGTGCCAGCGGGGCTTACAATGAGCAGTTCTTC. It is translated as CASGAYNEQFF.

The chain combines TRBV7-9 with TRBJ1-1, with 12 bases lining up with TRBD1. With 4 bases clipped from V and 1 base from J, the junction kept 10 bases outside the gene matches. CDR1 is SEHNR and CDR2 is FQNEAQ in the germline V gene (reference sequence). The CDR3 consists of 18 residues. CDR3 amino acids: CASSSPPGQGAGNTEAFF. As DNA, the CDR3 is TGTGCCAGCAGCTCCCCACCGGGACAGGGGGCAGGGAACACTGAAGCTTTCTTT.

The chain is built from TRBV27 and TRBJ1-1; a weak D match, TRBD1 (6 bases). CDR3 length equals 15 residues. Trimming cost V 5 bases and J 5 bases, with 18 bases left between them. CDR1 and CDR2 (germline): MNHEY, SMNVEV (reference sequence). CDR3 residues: CASSPGTSVGTEAFF. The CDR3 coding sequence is TGTGCCAGCAGTCCTGGGACATCAGTTGGAACTGAAGCTTTCTTT.

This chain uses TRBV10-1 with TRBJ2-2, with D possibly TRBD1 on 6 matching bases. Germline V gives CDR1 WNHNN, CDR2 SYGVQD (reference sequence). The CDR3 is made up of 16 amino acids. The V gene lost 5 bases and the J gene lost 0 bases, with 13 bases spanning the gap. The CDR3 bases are TGCGCCAGCAGTCCGCCAGGGGTTTCGAACACCGGGGAGCTGTTTTTT. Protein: CASSPPGVSNTGELFF.

The CDR3 here is CASSRPNTEAFF. The CDR3 region has the DNA TGTGCCAGCAGCCGCCCGAACACTGAAGCTTTCTTT. This chain links TRBV7-2 with TRBJ1-1; D ambiguous. CDR3 length: 12 residues. V shed 5 bases and J shed 1 base, with 5 bases lying between them. Germline V gene data show CDR1 as SGHTA and CDR2 as FQGNSA.

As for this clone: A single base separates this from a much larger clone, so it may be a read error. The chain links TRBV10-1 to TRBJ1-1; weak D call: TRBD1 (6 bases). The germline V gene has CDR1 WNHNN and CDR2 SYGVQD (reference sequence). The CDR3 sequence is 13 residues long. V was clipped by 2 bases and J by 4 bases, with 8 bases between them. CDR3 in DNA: TGCGCCAGCAGTGAGGGGGGCGGCACTGAAGCTTTCTTT. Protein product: CASSEGGGTEAFF.